This TCR beta chain is drawn from a study of control samples from healthy donors and cancer patients. Sequencing was performed with immunoSEQ multiplex PCR; in TCRdb, only in-frame clones are kept and a portion is missing. The sample has fewer than 200,000 clones; around 90% are singletons. This CDR3 region has 12 residues. Germline V CDR1 and CDR2: SGHRS, YFSETQ. V lost 9 bases and J 2 bases, leaving 10 bases between the germline ends. The sequenced material came from blood. The genes are TRBV5-1 and TRBJ2-3, with no clear D. The origin of this receptor is a woman aged 45-65 years in good health. CDR3 sequence reads: CATARDTDTQYF. The CDR3 region has the DNA TGCGCCACGGCTAGGGACACAGATACGCAGTATTTT.